This is a list of T cell receptor beta chains from one sample in a study of PD-1 and CTLA-4 blockade in melanoma. Sequenced by immunoSEQ multiplex PCR; TCRdb stores in-frame clones only, minus some. The table includes tens of thousands of clones, approximately 88% detected once. This sample comprised CD8+ T cells from peripheral blood, obtained before anti-PD-1 treatment. Source of these receptors: a human donor with melanoma. Each CDR3 is given with its conserved first and last residue.

>TRBV6-8|TRBJ1-1
CASWGGVNTEAFF
>TRBV28|TRBJ2-1
CASSPIPASGGLQAEQFF
>TRBV5-1|TRBJ1-1
CASSLGFGNTEAFF
>TRBV7-9|TRBJ1-1
CASSLSYPVQNTEAFF
>TRBV6-2/TRBV6-3|TRBJ2-7
CASSYSSSLEDPGQGYEQYF
>TRBV7-9|TRBJ1-1
CASSDPMNTEAFF
>TRBV2|TRBJ2-3
CASRPEDRVSTDTQYF
>TRBV9|TRBJ2-3
CASSAWDISTDTQYF
>TRBV6-5|TRBJ1-4
CASSYSWPTNEKLFF
>TRBV2|TRBJ1-6
CASSEEEDSYNSPLHF
>TRBV2|TRBJ2-6
CASSEWTAGYSGANVLTF
>TRBV14|TRBJ1-4
CASSPGTDRNEKLFF
>TRBV5-1|TRBJ1-1
CASRGVTGGTAGIEAFF
>TRBV12-3/TRBV12-4|TRBJ1-2
CASSLVQGDGYTF
>TRBV7-6|TRBJ1-2
CASSSQTGTAEDRYGYTF
>TRBV5-1|TRBJ1-1
CASRTANTEAFF
>TRBV28|TRBJ1-1
CASSWLNTEAFF
>TRBV4-1|TRBJ1-2
CASSLGQDYGYTF
>TRBV6-6|TRBJ2-3
CASMGGDRLTDTQYF
>TRBV7-9|TRBJ2-7
CASSPSRGTGPNYEQYF
>TRBV6-5|TRBJ1-2
CASSYLGQGVGGYTF
>TRBV6-5|TRBJ1-1
CASTWGSTEAFF